The 27 T cell receptor beta chains listed next were all sequenced from one sample in a study of blood T cells in healthy people across ages. Then a second PCR, running roughly 7 to 11 cycles, was carried out with a sample-barcoded 5' primer and a J-beta primer mix. Each CDR3 protein gets one entry after TCRdb re-called the 5' RACE reads with MiXCR. This sample has 1.5 million to 2 million distinct CDR3 sequences; roughly 27% occur once, and the top ten carry 6.5% to 8.5%. The sample comprised blood. These receptors were obtained from a woman in her thirties in good health.

The chain recombines TRBV15 with TRBJ2-7, with unresolved D. The germline V gene has CDR1 LNHNV and CDR2 YYDKDF (reference sequence). V was cut by 0 bases and J by 4 bases, with 10 bases left in between. CDR3 length equals 14 residues. The DNA for the CDR3 is TGTGCCACCAGCAGAGATTTTAACGGTTACGAGCAGTACTTC. This sequence encodes CATSRDFNGYEQYF.

This clonotype was observed at least ten times. V is TRBV20-1 and J is TRBJ2-1; D is perhaps TRBD2 (5 bases). The germline V gene has CDR1 DFQATT and CDR2 SNEGSKA (reference sequence). V lost 4 bases to trimming and J lost 2 bases, with 12 bases between them. The CDR3 totals 14 residues. The CDR3 reads CSAIEARAYNEQFF. CDR3 sequence (DNA): TGCAGTGCTATAGAGGCGAGGGCCTACAATGAGCAGTTCTTC.

This clonotype was counted a few times. The J gene is TRBJ2-7, the V gene TRBV9, with D possibly called TRBD1 or TRBD2 (5 bases each). V was trimmed by 5 bases and J by 1 base, leaving 13 bases between them. The CDR3 spans 14 residues. Looked up from germline, CDR1 is SGDLS and CDR2 is YYNGEE. Here the CDR3 reads CASSEGWSSYEQYF. In DNA, the CDR3 is TGTGCCAGCAGTGAGGGGTGGAGTTCCTACGAGCAGTACTTC.

DNA for the CDR3: TGTGCCAGCAGTTACACTGAAGGCGGCGGCTATGGCTACACCTTC. This translates into CASSYTEGGGYGYTF. The chain has TRBV6-2 or TRBV6-3 and TRBJ1-2; no reliable D call. V shed 2 bases and J shed 4 bases, with 14 bases lying between them. This CDR3 spans 15 amino acids. CDR1 and CDR2 (germline): MNHEY, SVGEGT.

This clonotype appeared many times. This chain connects TRBV7-2 to TRBJ2-5; 11 nucleotides match TRBD2. V shed 5 bases and J 4 bases; nucleotides not matched to a gene: 9. Germline CDR1 is SGHTA and CDR2 is FQGNSA. The CDR3 covers 16 residues. The CDR3 bases are TGTGCCAGCAGCCCTAGCGGGGGGTTACTCGGAGAGACCCAGTACTTC. Amino acid sequence: CASSPSGGLLGETQYF.

This clonotype was seen repeatedly, ten times or more. V is TRBV20-1 and J is TRBJ2-1, with 14 positions matching TRBD2. V was clipped by 5 bases and J by 7 bases; unmatched bases: 4. This CDR3 comprises 14 residues. CDR1 is DFQATT and CDR2 is SNEGSKA in the germline V gene (reference sequence). The CDR3 here is CSAPTSGGVNEQFF. CDR3 bases: TGCAGTGCTCCGACTAGCGGGGGGGTAAATGAGCAGTTCTTC.

The chain employs TRBV11-2 and TRBJ2-7; weak D call: TRBD1 (5 bases). V was pared by 2 bases and J by 7 bases, with 18 bases between. This CDR3 is built from 15 residues. CDR1 is SGHAT and CDR2 is FQNNGV in the germline V gene. Here the CDR3 reads CASSLSSREGFEQYF. CDR3 DNA sequence: TGTGCCAGCAGCTTAAGTTCCAGGGAAGGCTTTGAGCAGTACTTC.

At least ten counts were recorded for this clonotype. V usage is TRBV4-3 and J usage is TRBJ1-4; D is uncertain. Trimming left V 0 bases short and J 0 bases short, with 17 bases between. The CDR3 spans 19 residues. In germline, CDR1 is LGHNA, CDR2 YSLEER. CDR3 bases: TGCGCCAGCAGCCAAGATCGGCCAGGATCACTCGCAACTAATGAAAAACTGTTTTTT. Residues: CASSQDRPGSLATNEKLFF.

This clonotype was detected a few times. J is TRBJ2-3 and V is TRBV7-9; D is possibly TRBD1 or TRBD2 (5 bases each). The V gene lost 1 base and the J gene lost 10 bases, with 21 bases spanning the gap. The CDR3 has 16 amino acids. Per the germline V gene, CDR1 is SEHNR and CDR2 is FQNEAQ (reference sequence). CDR3 nucleotides: TGTGCCAGCAGCTTAGAGAAAACTCTCGTCGTGGGGGCGCAGTATTTT. It specifies CASSLEKTLVVGAQYF. The variable domain in full, completed from reference TRBV7-9 and TRBJ2-3, reads DTGVSQNPRHKITKRGQNVTFRCDPISEHNRLYWYRQTLGQGPEFLTYFQNEAQLEKSRLLSDRFSAERPKGSFSTLEIQRTEQGDSAMYLCASSLEKTLVVGAQYFGPGTRLTVL.

At least ten counts were recorded for this clonotype. The chain joins TRBV15 to TRBJ1-4; D is possibly TRBD1 (5 bases). This CDR3 spans 15 amino acids. Germline CDR1 and CDR2: LNHNV and YYDKDF (reference sequence). The V and J ends lost 0 bases and 7 bases respectively, with 12 bases between them. The chain's CDR3 is CATSRDGTGGEKLFF. CDR3 in DNA: TGTGCCACCAGCAGAGACGGGACGGGCGGTGAAAAACTGTTTTTT.

This chain uses TRBV5-1 with TRBJ1-5; possibly TRBD1 for D (5 bases). V was cut by 2 bases and J by 2 bases, with 8 bases left in between. The CDR3 spans 14 residues. Germline CDR1 SGHRS, CDR2 YFSETQ. The chain's CDR3 is CASSFDSGNQPQHF. CDR3 coding DNA: TGCGCCAGCAGCTTCGACAGCGGCAATCAGCCCCAGCATTTT.

This clonotype was counted between two and nine times. The chain links TRBV7-2 to TRBJ2-1; D possibly corresponds to TRBD2 (5 bases). The CDR3 length is 16 residues. The V end was cut by 2 bases, the J end by 0 bases, with 11 bases between. Germline V gene lookup returns CDR1 SGHTA and CDR2 FQGNSA. The CDR3, as DNA: TGTGCCAGCAGCTTATTCGGACTGAGCTCCTACAATGAGCAGTTCTTC. The encoded protein is CASSLFGLSSYNEQFF.

In this sample, this clonotype turned up once. A junction boundary mismatches the germline segment, possibly from a read error. V gene TRBV28 combines with J gene TRBJ2-1, with TRBD2 identical over 8 bases. This CDR3 has 16 amino acids. CDR1 and CDR2 (germline): MDHEN, SYDVKM. This CDR3 is CASSSPASGSYNERFF. The DNA for the CDR3 is TGTGCCAGCAGTTCTCCCGCTAGCGGGTCCTACAATGAGCGGTTCTTC.

The chain combines TRBV6-2 or TRBV6-3 with TRBJ1-5, with D maybe TRBD1 (6 bases). Trimming took 5 bases from V and 2 from J, leaving 13 bases between them. The CDR3 runs 15 residues. From germline, CDR1 is MNHEY and CDR2 SVGEGT. The CDR3 region is CASSATGRRNQPQHF. The CDR3 nucleotides are TGTGCCAGCAGTGCTACAGGGAGGCGCAATCAGCCCCAGCATTTT.

This clonotype turned up a few times. This chain uses TRBV21-1 with TRBJ2-7; TRBD1, the D gene given by the table, was not confirmed from the DNA. TRBV21-1 is classified as a pseudogene. CDR3 size: 20 residues. CDR3 region: CASSKDPFRNRVISSYEQYF. The DNA for the CDR3 is TGTGCCAGCAGCAAAGACCCCTTTAGGAACAGGGTGATTAGCTCCTACGAGCAGTACTTC.

The J gene is TRBJ1-2, the V gene TRBV29-1; possibly TRBD1 for D (5 bases). Germline CDR1 is SQVTM and CDR2 is ANQGSEA. There are 11 residues in the CDR3. Trimming took 3 bases from V and 8 from J, leaving 10 bases between them. The CDR3 here is CSVEGTVGYTF. The CDR3 DNA is TGCAGCGTTGAGGGGACGGTAGGCTACACCTTC.

This chain joins TRBV12-3 or TRBV12-4 and TRBJ2-7; 7 nucleotides agree with TRBD1. V gave up 9 bases and J gave up 0 bases; unmatched junction bases: 11. There are 15 residues in the CDR3. CDR3 amino acids: CASSLQGTSSYEQYF. The CDR3 DNA sequence: TGTGCCAGTAGTCTACAGGGGACAAGCTCCTACGAGCAGTACTTC.

V and J are TRBV6-5 and TRBJ2-3; D is undetermined. V lost 6 bases and J 8 bases, leaving 9 bases between the germline ends. This CDR3 comprises 11 residues. CDR1 and CDR2 from the germline V gene are MNHEY and SVGAGI. CDR3 nucleotide sequence: TGTGCCAGCAGGGAAATGCGTACGCAGTATTTT. It yields the protein CASREMRTQYF.

As for this clonotype: The junction shows a germline mismatch at one end, possibly a read error. The rearrangement joins TRBV12-3 or TRBV12-4 to TRBJ1-1; a weak D match, TRBD1 (6 bases). The length of the CDR3 is 14 residues. The CDR3 DNA reads TGTGTCAGCAGCAAACAGGGCATGAACACTGAAGCTTTCTTT. Protein sequence: CVSSKQGMNTEAFF.

V is TRBV9 and J is TRBJ2-5; TRBD1 agrees at 7 bases. V was pared by 7 bases and J by 9 bases, with 15 bases of the junction left unmatched. From germline, CDR1 is SGDLS and CDR2 YYNGEE. This CDR3 comprises 14 residues. The CDR3 DNA sequence: TGTGCCAGCTCAGCTCGACAGGGTCGAGCGGCCCAGTACTTC. Amino acid sequence: CASSARQGRAAQYF.

The V call is TRBV7-2, the J call TRBJ1-4; D gene unclear. This CDR3 is 12 amino acids long. V lost 5 bases, J lost 8 bases, and 9 bases lay in between. Germline CDR1 reads SGHTA; CDR2 reads FQGNSA. The CDR3 region has the DNA TGTGCCAGCAGCGAACCCCCAGAAAAACTGTTTTTT. Amino acids: CASSEPPEKLFF.

A few counts support this clonotype. The chain recombines TRBV7-6 with TRBJ2-5; tentatively, D is TRBD2 (6 bases). V lost 6 bases and J 2 bases, leaving 16 bases between the germline ends. Germline CDR1 SGHVS, CDR2 FNYEAQ. The CDR3 is 15 residues long. CDR3 coding DNA: TGTGCCAGCAGTTCGGGACTGATTAAACAAGAGACCCAGTACTTC. It yields the protein CASSSGLIKQETQYF.

The chain links TRBV3-1 to TRBJ1-2; D is possibly TRBD1 (5 bases). This CDR3 is built from 14 residues. V was cut by 0 bases and J by 2 bases, with 7 bases left in between. CDR1 LGHDT and CDR2 YNNKEL come from the germline V gene (reference sequence). The CDR3 here is CASSQESGNYGYTF. CDR3 DNA: TGTGCCAGCAGCCAAGAGTCAGGGAACTATGGCTACACCTTC.

The table lists this clonotype with a few counts. The DNA for the CDR3 is TGTGCCAGCAGCTTCCGCTTCTCAGGCACTGTCACGCACAATGAGCAGTTCTTC. Its translation is CASSFRFSGTVTHNEQFF. The chain couples TRBV7-9 to TRBJ2-1; the D is unclear. The CDR3 consists of 18 residues. V was shortened by 3 bases and J by 5 bases, with 23 bases between the two germline ends. The germline CDR1 and CDR2 sequences are SEHNR and FQNEAQ (reference sequence).

The V and J genes are TRBV20-1 and TRBJ1-5; D might be TRBD1 (6 bases). The CDR3 sequence is 14 residues long. Per the germline V gene, CDR1 is DFQATT and CDR2 is SNEGSKA (reference sequence). V was pared by 5 bases and J by 7 bases, with 18 bases between. The CDR3 DNA reads as TGCAGTGCTGTAAGACAGGCCGCGGGACAGCCCCAGCATTTT. Translated, it gives CSAVRQAAGQPQHF.

This clonotype is a singleton in its sample. This chain connects TRBV20-1 to TRBJ2-3; D is perhaps TRBD1 (6 bases). There are 15 residues in the CDR3. Germline V CDR1 and CDR2: DFQATT, SNEGSKA (reference sequence). V lost 5 bases and J 0 bases, leaving 15 bases between the germline ends. The CDR3 DNA follows: TGCAGTGCTCTTCCGGGACACACTAGCACAGATACGCAGTATTTT. Protein product: CSALPGHTSTDTQYF.

The CDR3 DNA sequence: TGTGCCAGCAGCCCACGGACTCAACTTGCCTACGAGCAGTACTTC. Translated, it gives CASSPRTQLAYEQYF. This chain joins TRBV9 and TRBJ2-7; possibly TRBD2 for D (5 bases). Trimming took off 4 bases at V and 2 bases at J, with 16 bases between the two ends. CDR3 length equals 15 residues. Germline CDR1 and CDR2: SGDLS and YYNGEE.